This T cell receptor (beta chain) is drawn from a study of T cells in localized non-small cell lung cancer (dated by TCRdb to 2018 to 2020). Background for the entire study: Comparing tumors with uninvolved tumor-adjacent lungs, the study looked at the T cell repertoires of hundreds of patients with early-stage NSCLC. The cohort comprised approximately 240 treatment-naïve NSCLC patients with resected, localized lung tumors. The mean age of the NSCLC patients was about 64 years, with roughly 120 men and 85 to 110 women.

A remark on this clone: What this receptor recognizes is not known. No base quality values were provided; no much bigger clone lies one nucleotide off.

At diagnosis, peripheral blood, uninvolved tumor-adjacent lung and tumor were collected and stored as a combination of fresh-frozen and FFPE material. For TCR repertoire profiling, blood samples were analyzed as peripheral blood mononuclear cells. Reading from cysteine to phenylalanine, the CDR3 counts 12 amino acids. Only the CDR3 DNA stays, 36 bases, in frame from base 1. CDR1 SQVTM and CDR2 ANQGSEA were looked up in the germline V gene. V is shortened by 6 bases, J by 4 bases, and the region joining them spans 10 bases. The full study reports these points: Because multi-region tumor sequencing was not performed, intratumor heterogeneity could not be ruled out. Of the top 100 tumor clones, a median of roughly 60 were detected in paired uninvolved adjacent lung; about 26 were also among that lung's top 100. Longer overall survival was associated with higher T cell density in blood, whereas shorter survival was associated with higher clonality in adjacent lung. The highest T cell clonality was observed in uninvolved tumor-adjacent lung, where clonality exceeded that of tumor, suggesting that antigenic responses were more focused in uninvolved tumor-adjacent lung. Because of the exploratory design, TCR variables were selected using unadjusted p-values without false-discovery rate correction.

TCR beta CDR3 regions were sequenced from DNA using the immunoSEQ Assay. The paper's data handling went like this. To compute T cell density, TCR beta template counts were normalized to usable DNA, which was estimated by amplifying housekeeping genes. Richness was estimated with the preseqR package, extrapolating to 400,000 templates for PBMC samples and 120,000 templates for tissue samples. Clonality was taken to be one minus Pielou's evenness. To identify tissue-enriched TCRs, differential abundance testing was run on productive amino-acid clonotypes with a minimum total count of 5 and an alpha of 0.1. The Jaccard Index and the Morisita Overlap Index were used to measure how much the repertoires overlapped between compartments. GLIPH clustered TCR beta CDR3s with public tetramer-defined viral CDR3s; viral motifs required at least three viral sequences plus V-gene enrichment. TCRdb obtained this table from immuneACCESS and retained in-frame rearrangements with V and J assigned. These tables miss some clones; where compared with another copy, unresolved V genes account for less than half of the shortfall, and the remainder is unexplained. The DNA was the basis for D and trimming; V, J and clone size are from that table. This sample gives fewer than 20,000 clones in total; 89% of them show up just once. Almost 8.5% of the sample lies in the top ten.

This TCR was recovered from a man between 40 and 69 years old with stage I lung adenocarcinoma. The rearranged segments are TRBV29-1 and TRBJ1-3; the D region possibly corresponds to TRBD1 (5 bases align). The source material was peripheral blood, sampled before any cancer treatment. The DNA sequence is TGCAGCGTGCCGACAGAGGGAAACACCATATATTTT. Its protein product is CSVPTEGNTIYF.